Reported below is one T cell receptor beta chain. It was during active infection that Seattle patients were enrolled and then longitudinally followed. J lost 4 bases, V lost 6 bases, and 10 bases had no gene match. Germline V CDR1 and CDR2: MNHEY, SVGAGI. The CDR3 consists of 15 residues. The entry originates in a study of blood T cell repertoires in COVID-19. On the study more broadly: COVID-19 samples, acute and convalescent, were from the United States, Italy and Spain. The cDNA or gDNA used as material had been derived from T cells, B-cell-depleted T cells, or PBMCs.

As processed by the authors: Estimation of nucleated cell counts was performed using reference gene primer amplification. Sequencing was performed with immunoSEQ multiplex PCR; in TCRdb, only in-frame clones are kept and a portion is missing. The V and J calls and clone size were taken over from that table, and D and trimming were inferred from the DNA. Here the sample spans 160,000 or so clones, 79% being singletons. The receptor was isolated from a woman aged 55-75 years with COVID-19, enrolled during active disease. The V call is TRBV6-5, the J call TRBJ1-2, with 8 positions matching TRBD1. Sequenced: peripheral blood. The CDR3 spells CASRPPGRGPYGYTF. CDR3 sequence (DNA): TGTGCCAGCAGGCCACCCGGCAGGGGGCCCTATGGCTACACCTTC.